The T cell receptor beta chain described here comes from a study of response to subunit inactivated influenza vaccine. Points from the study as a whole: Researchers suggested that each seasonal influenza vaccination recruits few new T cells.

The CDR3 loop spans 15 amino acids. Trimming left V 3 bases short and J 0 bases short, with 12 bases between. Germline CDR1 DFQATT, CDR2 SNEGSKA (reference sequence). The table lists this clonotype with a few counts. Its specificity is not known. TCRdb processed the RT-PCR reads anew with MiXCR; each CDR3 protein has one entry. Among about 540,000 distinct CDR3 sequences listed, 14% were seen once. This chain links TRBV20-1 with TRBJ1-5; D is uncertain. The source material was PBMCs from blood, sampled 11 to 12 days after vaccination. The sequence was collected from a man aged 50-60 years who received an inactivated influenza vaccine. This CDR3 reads CSASRGLYSNQPQHF. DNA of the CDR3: TGCAGTGCTAGTCGCGGGTTATATAGCAATCAGCCCCAGCATTTT.